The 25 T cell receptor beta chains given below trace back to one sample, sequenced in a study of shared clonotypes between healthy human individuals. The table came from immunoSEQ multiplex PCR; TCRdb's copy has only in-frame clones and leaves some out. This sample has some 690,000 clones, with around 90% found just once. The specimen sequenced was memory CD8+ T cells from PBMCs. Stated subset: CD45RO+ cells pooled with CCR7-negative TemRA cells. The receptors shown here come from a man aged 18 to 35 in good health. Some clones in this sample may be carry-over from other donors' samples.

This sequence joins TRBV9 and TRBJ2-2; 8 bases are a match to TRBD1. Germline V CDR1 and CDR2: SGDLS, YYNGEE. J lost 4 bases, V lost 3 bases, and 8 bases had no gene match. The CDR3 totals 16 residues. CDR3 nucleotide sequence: TGTGCCAGCAGCGACCACAGACAGGGGTCCACCGGGGAGCTGTTTTTT. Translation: CASSDHRQGSTGELFF.

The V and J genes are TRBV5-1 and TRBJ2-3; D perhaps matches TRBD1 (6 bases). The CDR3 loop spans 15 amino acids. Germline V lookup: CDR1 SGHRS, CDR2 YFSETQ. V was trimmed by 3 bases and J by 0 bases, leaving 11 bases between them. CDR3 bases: TGCGCCAGCAGCTCCCGGACAGAAAGCACAGATACGCAGTATTTT. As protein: CASSSRTESTDTQYF.

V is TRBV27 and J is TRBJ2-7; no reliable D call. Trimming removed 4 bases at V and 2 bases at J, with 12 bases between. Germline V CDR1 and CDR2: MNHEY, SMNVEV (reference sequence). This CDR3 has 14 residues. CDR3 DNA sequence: TGTGCCAGCAGTTGGGTTCCAGGCCCCTACGAGCAGTACTTC. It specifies CASSWVPGPYEQYF.

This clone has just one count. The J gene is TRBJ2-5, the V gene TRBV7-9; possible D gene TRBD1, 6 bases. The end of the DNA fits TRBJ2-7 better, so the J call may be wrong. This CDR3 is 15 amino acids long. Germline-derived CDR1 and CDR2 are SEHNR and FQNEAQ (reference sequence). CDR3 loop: CASSSPWGPGYEQYF. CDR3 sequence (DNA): TGTGCCAGCAGCAGCCCTTGGGGGCCAGGCTACGAGCAGTACTTC.

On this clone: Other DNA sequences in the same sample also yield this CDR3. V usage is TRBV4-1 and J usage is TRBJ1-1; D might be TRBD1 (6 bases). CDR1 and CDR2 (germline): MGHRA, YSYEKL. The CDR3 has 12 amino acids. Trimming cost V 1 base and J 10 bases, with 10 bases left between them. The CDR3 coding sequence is TGCGCCAGCAGCCAAGTAGGGGGACGAGCTTTCTTT. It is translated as CASSQVGGRAFF.

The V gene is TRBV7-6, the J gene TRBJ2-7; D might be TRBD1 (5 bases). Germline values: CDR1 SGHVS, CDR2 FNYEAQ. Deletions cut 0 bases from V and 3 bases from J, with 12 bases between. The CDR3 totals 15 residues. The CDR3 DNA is TGTGCCAGCAGCTTAGCCCAGGGAACTGGCTACGAGCAGTACTTC. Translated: CASSLAQGTGYEQYF.

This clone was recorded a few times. CDR3 loop: CASSLDPEGNEKLFF. For the CDR3, the DNA is TGTGCCAGCAGCTTAGACCCGGAGGGGAATGAAAAACTGTTTTTT. The chain couples TRBV7-9 to TRBJ1-4, with a tentative D call TRBD1 (5 bases). The germline V and J ends were trimmed by 1 base and 5 bases, with 11 bases remaining between them. Per germline, CDR1 SEHNR and CDR2 FQNEAQ (reference sequence). This CDR3 comprises 15 residues.

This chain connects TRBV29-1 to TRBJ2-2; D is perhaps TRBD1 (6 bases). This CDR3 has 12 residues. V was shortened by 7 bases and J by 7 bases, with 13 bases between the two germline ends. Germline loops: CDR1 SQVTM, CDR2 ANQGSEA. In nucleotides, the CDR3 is TGCAGCGGCAGGGGACGGAACGGGGAGCTGTTTTTT. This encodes CSGRGRNGELFF.

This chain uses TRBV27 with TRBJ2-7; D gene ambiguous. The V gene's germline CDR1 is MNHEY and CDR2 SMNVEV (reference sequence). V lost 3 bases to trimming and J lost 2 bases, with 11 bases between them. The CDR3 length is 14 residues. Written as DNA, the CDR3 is TGTGCCAGCAGTTTCAGTAACCCCCCCTACGAGCAGTACTTC. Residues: CASSFSNPPYEQYF.

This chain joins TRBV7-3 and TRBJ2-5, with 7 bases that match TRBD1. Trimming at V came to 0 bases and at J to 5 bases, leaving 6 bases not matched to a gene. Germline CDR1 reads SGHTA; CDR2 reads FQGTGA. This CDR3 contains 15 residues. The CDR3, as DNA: TGTGCCAGCAGCTTAACGGGGACAGTCGGGGAGACCCAGTACTTC. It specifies CASSLTGTVGETQYF.

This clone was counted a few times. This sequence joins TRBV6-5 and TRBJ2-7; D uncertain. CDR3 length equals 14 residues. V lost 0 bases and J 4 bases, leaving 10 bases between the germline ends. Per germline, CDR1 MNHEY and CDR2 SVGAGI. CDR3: CASSYSKYAYEQYF. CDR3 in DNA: TGTGCCAGCAGTTACTCGAAGTACGCGTACGAGCAGTACTTC.

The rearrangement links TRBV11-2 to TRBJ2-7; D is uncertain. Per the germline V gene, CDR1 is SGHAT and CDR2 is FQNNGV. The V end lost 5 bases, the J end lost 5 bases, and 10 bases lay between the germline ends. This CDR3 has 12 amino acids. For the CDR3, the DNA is TGTGCCAGCAGCCCTAATCGCGACGAGCAGTACTTC. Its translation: CASSPNRDEQYF.

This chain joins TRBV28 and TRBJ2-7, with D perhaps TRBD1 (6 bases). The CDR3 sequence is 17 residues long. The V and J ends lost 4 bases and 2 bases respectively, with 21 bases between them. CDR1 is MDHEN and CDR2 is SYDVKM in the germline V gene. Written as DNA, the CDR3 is TGTGCCAGCAGTTCTGCCATCGTAACCAGGGGCCCCTACGAGCAGTACTTC. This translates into CASSSAIVTRGPYEQYF. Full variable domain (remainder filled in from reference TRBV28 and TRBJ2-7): DVKVTQSSRYLVKRTGEKVFLECVQDMDHENMFWYRQDPGLGLRLIYFSYDVKMKEKGDIPEGYSVSREKKERFSLILESASTNQTSMYLCASSSAIVTRGPYEQYFGPGTRLTVT.

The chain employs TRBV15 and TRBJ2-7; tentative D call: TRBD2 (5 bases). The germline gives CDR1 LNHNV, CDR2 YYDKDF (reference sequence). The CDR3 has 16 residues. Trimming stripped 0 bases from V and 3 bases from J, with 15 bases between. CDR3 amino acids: CATSRDLSSTHYEQYF. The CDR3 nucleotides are TGTGCCACCAGCAGAGATCTCTCTAGCACCCACTACGAGCAGTACTTC.

This chain's CDR3 is CASSARDRVTNTEAFF. The CDR3 DNA follows: TGTGCCAGCAGCGCCAGGGACAGGGTAACGAACACTGAAGCTTTCTTT. V gene TRBV7-8 combines with J gene TRBJ1-1; 9 bases line up with TRBD1. In germline, CDR1 is SGHVS, CDR2 FQNEAQ. Losses at the gene ends were 5 bases for V and 1 base for J; bases not matched to a gene: 8. This CDR3 has 16 amino acids.

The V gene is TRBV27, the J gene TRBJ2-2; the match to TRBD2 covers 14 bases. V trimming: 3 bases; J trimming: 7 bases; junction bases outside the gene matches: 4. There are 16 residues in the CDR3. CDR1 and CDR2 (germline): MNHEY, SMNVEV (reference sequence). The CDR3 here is CASSFIGTSGSGELFF. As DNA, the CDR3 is TGTGCCAGCAGTTTTATCGGGACTAGCGGGAGCGGGGAGCTGTTTTTT.

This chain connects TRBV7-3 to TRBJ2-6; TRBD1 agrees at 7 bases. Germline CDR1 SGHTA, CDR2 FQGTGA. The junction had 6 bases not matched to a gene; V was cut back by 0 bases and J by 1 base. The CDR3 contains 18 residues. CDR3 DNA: TGTGCCAGCAGCTTAACCAGACAGGGTGGATCTGGGGCCAACGTCCTGACTTTC. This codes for CASSLTRQGGSGANVLTF.

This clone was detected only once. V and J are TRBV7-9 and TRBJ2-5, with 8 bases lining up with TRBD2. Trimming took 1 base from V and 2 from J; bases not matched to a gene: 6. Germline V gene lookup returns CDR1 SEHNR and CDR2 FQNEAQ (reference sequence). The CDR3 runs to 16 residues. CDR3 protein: CASSLDLAGLQETQYF. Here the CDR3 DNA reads TGTGCCAGCAGCTTAGATCTAGCGGGTTTACAAGAGACCCAGTACTTC.

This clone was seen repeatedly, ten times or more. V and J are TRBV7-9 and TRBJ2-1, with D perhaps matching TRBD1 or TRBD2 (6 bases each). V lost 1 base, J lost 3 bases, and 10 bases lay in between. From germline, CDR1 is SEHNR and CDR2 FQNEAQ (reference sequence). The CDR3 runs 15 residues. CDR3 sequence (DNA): TGTGCCAGCAGCTTAGACGGGGGCTTCTACAATGAGCAGTTCTTC. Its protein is CASSLDGGFYNEQFF.

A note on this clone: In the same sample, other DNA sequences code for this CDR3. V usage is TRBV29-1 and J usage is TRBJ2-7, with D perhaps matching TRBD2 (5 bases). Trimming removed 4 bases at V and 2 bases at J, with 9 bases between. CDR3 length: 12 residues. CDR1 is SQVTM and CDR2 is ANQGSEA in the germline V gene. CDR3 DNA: TGCAGCGTTGTACGGGGTCCCTACGAGCAGTACTTC. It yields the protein CSVVRGPYEQYF.

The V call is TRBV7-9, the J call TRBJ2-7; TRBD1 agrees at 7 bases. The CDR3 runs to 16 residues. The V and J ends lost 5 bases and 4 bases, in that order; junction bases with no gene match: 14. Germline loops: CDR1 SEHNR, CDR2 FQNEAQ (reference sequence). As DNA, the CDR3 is TGTGCCAGCAGCCCCCGACAGGGAGAAAGGGTTTACGAGCAGTACTTC. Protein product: CASSPRQGERVYEQYF.

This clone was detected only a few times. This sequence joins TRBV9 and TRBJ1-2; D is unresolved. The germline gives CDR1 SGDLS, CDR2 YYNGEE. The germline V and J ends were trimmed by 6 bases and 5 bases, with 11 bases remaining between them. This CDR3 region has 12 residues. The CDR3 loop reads CASTEPDYGYTF. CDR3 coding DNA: TGTGCCAGCACCGAGCCCGATTATGGCTACACCTTC.

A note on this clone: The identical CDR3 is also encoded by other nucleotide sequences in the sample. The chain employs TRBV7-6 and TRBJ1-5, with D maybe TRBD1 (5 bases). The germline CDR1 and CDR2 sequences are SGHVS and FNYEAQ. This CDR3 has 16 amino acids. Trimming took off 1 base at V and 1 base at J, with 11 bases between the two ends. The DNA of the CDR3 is TGTGCCAGCAGCTTAGTTGCGGGGCCAAGCAATCAGCCCCAGCATTTT. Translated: CASSLVAGPSNQPQHF.

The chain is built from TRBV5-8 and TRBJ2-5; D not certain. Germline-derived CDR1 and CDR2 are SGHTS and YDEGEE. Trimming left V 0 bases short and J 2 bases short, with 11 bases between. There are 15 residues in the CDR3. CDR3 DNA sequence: TGTGCCAGCAGCTTGGAACTGGCAGAGCAAGAGACCCAGTACTTC. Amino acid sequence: CASSLELAEQETQYF.

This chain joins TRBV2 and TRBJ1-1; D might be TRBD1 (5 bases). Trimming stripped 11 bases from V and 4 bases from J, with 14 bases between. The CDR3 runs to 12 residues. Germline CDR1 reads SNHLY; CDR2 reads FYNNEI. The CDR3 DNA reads TGTGCCGCCACTCCTGGGGCCACTGAAGCTTTCTTT. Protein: CAATPGATEAFF.